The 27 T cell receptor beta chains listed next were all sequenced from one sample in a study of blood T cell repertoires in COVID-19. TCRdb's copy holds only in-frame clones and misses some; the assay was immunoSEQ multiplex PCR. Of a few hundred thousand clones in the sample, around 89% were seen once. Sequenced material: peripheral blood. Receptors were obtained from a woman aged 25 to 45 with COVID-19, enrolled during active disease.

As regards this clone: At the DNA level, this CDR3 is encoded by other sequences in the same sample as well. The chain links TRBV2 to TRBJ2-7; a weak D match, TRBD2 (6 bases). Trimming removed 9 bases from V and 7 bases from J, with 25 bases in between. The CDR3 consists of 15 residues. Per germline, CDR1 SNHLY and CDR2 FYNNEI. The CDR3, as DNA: TGTGCCAGTAGGAGGGTTCGGCGGGGTGAGGGGGAGCAGTACTTC. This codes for CASRRVRRGEGEQYF.

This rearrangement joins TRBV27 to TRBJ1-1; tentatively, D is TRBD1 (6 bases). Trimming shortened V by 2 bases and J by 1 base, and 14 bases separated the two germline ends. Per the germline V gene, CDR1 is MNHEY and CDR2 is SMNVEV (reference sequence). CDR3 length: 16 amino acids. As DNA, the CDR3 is TGTGCCAGCAGTTTAGGGGCAGGGGCCACGAACACTGAAGCTTTCTTT. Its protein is CASSLGAGATNTEAFF.

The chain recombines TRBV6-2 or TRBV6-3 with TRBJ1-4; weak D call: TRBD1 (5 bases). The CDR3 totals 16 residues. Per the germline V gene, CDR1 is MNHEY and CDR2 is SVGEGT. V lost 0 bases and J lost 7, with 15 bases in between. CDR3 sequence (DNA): TGTGCCAGCAGTTACTCGCTTCCGGGGGGACGTGAAAAACTGTTTTTT. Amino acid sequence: CASSYSLPGGREKLFF.

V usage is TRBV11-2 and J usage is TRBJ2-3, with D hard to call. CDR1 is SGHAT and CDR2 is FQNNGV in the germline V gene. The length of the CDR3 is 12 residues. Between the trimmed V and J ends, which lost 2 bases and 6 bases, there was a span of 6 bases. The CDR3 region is CASSLWSDTQYF. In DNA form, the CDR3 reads TGTGCCAGCAGCTTATGGAGCGATACGCAGTATTTT.

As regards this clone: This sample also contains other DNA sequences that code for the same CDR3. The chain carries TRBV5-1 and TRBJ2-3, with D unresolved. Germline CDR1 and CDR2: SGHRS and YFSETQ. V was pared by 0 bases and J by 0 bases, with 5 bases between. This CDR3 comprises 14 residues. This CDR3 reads CASSLGRSTDTQYF. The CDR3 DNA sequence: TGCGCCAGCAGCTTGGGCCGGAGCACAGATACGCAGTATTTT.

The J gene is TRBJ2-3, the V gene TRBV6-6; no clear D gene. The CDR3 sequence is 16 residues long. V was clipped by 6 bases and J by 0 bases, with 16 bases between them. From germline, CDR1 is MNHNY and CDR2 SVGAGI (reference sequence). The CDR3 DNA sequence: TGTGCCAGCAGCTCCCGAGGTTACTCTAGCACAGATACGCAGTATTTT. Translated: CASSSRGYSSTDTQYF.

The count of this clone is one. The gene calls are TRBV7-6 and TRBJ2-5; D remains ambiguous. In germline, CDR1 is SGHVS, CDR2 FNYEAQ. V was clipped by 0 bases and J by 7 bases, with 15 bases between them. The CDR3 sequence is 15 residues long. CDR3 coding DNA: TGTGCCAGCAGCTTAGCGCTATCCCTGTTCGGGACCCAGTACTTC. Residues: CASSLALSLFGTQYF.

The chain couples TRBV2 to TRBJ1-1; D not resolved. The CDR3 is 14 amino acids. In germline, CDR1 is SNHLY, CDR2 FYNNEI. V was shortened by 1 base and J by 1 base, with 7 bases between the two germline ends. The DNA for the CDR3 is TGTGCCAGCAGTGAAGGTACAGAGAACACTGAAGCTTTCTTT. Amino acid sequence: CASSEGTENTEAFF.

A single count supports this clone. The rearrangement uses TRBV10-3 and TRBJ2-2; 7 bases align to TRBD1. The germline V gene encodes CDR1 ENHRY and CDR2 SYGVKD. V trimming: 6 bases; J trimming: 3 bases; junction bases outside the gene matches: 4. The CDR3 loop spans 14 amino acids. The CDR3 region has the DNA TGTGCCATCAGCGCCGACAGGGACACCGGGGAGCTGTTTTTT. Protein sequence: CAISADRDTGELFF.

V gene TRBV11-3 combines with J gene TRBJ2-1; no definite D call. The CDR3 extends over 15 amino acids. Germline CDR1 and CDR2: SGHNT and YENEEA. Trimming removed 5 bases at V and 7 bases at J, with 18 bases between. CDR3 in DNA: TGTGCCAGCAGCCTCCTTGTTGGCGGATTTAATGAGCAGTTCTTC. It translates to CASSLLVGGFNEQFF.

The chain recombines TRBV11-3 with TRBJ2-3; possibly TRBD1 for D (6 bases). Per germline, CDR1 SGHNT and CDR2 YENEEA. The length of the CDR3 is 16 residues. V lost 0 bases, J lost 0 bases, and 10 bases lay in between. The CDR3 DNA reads TGTGCCAGCAGCTTAGAGCTAGGACAGAGCACAGATACGCAGTATTTT. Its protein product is CASSLELGQSTDTQYF.

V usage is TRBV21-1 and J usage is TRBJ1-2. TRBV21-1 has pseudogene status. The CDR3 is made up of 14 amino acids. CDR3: CASTKERGAPPTSF. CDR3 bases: TGTGCCAGCACCAAGGAACGGGGAGCCCCACCCACCTCCTTC.

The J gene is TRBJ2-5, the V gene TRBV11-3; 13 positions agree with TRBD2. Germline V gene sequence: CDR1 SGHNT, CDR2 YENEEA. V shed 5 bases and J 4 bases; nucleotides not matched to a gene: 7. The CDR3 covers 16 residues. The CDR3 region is CASSPRTSGRGETQYF. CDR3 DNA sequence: TGTGCCAGCAGCCCCCGGACTAGCGGGAGAGGAGAGACCCAGTACTTC.

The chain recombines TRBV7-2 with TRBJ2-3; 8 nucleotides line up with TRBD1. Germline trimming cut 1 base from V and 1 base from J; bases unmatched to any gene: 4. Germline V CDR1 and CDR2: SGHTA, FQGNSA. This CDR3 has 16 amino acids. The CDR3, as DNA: TGTGCCAGCAGCTTAGGGGCAGGGGGCGGCACAGATACGCAGTATTTT. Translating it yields CASSLGAGGGTDTQYF. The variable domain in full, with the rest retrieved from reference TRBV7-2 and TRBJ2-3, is GAGVSQSPSNKVTEKGKDVELRCDPISGHTALYWYRQSLGQGLEFLIYFQGNSAPDKSGLPSDRFSAERTGGSVSTLTIQRTQQEDSAVYLCASSLGAGGGTDTQYFGPGTRLTVL.

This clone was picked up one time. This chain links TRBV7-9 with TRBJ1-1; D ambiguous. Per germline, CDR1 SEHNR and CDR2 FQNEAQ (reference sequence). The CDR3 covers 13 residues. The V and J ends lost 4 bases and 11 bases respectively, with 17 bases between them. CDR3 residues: CASSSAGSFRAFF. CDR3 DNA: TGTGCCAGCAGCTCAGCCGGGAGTTTCCGCGCTTTCTTT.

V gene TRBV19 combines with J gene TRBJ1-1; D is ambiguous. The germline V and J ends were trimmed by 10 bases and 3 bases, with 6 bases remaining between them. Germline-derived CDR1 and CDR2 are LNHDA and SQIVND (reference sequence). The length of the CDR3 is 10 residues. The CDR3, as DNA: TGTGCCACCCGGGACACTGAAGCTTTCTTT. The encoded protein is CATRDTEAFF.

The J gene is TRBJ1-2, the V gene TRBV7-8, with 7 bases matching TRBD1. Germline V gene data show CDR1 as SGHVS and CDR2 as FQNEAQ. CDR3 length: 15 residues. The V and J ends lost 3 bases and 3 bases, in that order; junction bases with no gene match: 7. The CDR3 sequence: CASSFPGTEHYGYTF. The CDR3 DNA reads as TGTGCCAGCAGCTTCCCGGGGACAGAACACTATGGCTACACCTTC. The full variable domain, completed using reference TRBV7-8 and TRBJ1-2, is GAGVSQSPRYKVAKRGQDVALRCDPISGHVSLFWYQQALGQGPEFLTYFQNEAQLDKSGLPSDRFFAERPEGSVSTLKIQRTQQEDSAVYLCASSFPGTEHYGYTFGSGTRLTVV.

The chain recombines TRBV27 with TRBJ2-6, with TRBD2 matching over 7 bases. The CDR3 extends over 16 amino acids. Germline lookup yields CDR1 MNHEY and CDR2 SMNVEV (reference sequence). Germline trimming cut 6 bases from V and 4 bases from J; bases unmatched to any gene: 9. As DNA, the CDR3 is TGTGCCAGCAGGAGGACTAGGGGTTCCGGGGCCAACGTCCTGACTTTC. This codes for CASRRTRGSGANVLTF.

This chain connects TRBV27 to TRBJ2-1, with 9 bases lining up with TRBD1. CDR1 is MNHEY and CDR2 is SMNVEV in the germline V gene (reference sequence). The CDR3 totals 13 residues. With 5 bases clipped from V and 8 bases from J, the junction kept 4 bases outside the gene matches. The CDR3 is CASSATGGDEQFF. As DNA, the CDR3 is TGTGCCAGCAGTGCGACAGGGGGTGATGAGCAGTTCTTC.

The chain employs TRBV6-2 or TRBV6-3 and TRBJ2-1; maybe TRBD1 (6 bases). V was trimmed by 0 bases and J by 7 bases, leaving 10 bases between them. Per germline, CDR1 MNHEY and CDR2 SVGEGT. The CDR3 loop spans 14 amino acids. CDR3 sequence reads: CASSYSRTVNEQFF. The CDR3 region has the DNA TGTGCCAGCAGTTACTCGAGGACAGTAAATGAGCAGTTCTTC.

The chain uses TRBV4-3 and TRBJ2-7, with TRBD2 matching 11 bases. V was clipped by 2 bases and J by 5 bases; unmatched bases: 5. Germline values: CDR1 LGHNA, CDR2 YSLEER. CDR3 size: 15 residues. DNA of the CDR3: TGCGCCAGCAGCCAATCTAGCGGGGGGTCCGACGAGCAGTACTTC. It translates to CASSQSSGGSDEQYF.

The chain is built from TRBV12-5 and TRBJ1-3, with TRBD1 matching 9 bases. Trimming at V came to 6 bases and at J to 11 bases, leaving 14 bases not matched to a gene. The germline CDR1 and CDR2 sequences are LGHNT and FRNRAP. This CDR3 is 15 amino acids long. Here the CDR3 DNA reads TGTGCTAGTGGCTTGCATCGCGGGACAGGGCGACCCATATATTTT. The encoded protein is CASGLHRGTGRPIYF.

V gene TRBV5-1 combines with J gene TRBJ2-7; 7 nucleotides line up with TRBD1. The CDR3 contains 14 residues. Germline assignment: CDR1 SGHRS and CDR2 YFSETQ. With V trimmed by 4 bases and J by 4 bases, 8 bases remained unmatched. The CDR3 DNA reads TGCGCCAGCAGCATAGACAGGGACCTTTACGAGCAGTACTTC. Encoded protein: CASSIDRDLYEQYF.

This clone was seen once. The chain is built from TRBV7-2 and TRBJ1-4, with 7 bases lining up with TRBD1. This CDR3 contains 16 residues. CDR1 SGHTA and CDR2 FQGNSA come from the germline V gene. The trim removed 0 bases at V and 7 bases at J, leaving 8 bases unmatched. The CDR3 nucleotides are TGTGCCAGCAGCTTAGCGAAAGGGGGCGCCGGTGAAAAACTGTTTTTT. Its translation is CASSLAKGGAGEKLFF.

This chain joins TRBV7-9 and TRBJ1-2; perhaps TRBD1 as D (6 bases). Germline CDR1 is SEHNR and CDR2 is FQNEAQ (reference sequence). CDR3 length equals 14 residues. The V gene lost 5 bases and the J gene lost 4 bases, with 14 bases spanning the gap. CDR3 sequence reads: CASSPTGTSYGYTF. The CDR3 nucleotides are TGTGCCAGCAGCCCCACAGGGACGTCCTATGGCTACACCTTC. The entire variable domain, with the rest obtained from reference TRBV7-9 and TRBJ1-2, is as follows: DTGVSQNPRHKITKRGQNVTFRCDPISEHNRLYWYRQTLGQGPEFLTYFQNEAQLEKSRLLSDRFSAERPKGSFSTLEIQRTEQGDSAMYLCASSPTGTSYGYTFGSGTRLTVV.

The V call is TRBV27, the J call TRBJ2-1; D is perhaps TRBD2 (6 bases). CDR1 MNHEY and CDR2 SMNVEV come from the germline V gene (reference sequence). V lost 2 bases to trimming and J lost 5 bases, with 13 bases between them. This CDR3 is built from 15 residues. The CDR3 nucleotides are TGTGCCAGCAGTTTAGCAGCGGGCACCAACAATGAGCAGTTCTTC. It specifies CASSLAAGTNNEQFF.

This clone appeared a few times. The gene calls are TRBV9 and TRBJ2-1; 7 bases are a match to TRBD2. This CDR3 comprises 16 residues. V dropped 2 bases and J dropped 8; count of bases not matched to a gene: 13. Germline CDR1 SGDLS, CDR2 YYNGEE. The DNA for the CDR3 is TGTGCCAGCAGCGTTACGGAAGCGGGACTGGGGGATGAGCAGTTCTTC. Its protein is CASSVTEAGLGDEQFF.